This TCR beta chain is from a study of OX40 agonist ivuxolimab in advanced cancers. Study details: The study enrolled dose-escalation patients with hepatocellular carcinoma, melanoma, renal cell or head and neck cancer. Three individuals attained partial responses, comprising one hepatocellular carcinoma case and two cutaneous melanoma cases. Those enrolled were 82.7% male, with a mean age of around 58 years and ages from 23 to 79.

Assay: immunoSEQ multiplex PCR; the TCRdb copy retains only in-frame clones and omits some. The table has roughly 20,000 clones, around four fifths seen once. This CDR3 is built from 14 residues. Germline trimming cut 3 bases from V and 7 bases from J; bases unmatched to any gene: 3. The V gene's germline CDR1 is SGHNT and CDR2 YENEEA. Broader study findings: The study found that CD8+ T cells averaged more expanded clones than CD4+.

Note on this clone: Its antigen is undetermined.

V usage is TRBV11-3 and J usage is TRBJ1-6; 7 nucleotides align to TRBD1. This sequence originates from an adult with an advanced solid tumor such as melanoma, head and neck, liver or kidney cancer. Specimen: CD4+ or CD8+ T cells sorted from blood, collected in a trial of the OX40 agonist ivuxolimab. The CDR3 nucleotides read TGTGCCAGCAGCTTGGGGACAGAGAATTCACCCCTCCACTTT. Encoded protein: CASSLGTENSPLHF.